This TCR beta chain was identified in a study of shared clonotypes between healthy human individuals. On the study more broadly: Each donor contributed plates that comprised three CD4 naive, three CD4 memory, two CD8 naive and one CD8 memory.

The assay used deep level. Generated by immunoSEQ multiplex PCR, the TCRdb table keeps only in-frame clones and is missing some. This sample has hundreds of thousands of clones, with roughly 96% found just once. Germline V CDR1 and CDR2: SGHAT, FQNNGV. Trimming left V 5 bases short and J 6 bases short, with 23 bases between. The CDR3 loop spans 16 amino acids. CD8 cells regarded as naive lacked CD45RO, were positively chosen for CCR7, and omitted terminally differentiated effector memory CD45RA+ cells. The material sequenced was naive CD8+ T cells sorted from blood. The TCR comes from a young woman in good health. This chain connects TRBV11-2 to TRBJ2-7, with D maybe TRBD2 (7 bases). CDR3 bases: TGTGCCAGCAGCATCTTGGGGGCGGGAGCGCGTAGCGAGCAGTACTTC. Encoded protein: CASSILGAGARSEQYF.